The source of this TCR beta chain is a study of metastatic and nonmetastatic thyroid tumors. Study information: For malignant and benign thyroid patients, tumor or nodule tissue and blood were the sources whose repertoires were compared.

With MiXCR, TCRdb reprocessed the PCR reads. Of 85,000 to 95,000 clones listed, 14% to 15% are singletons. Thyroid surgery was preceded by no treatment in any patient. Concerning this clone: A read error may account for a junction end that differs from germline.

Sequences were obtained from blood. The origin of this receptor is a female donor with papillary thyroid cancer or a benign thyroid nodule (not recorded which). Some clones in this sample may be carry-over from other donors' samples.

The CDR3, as DNA: TGTGCCAGCAGCGTAGACTTAGGACTATCGGGAGCGAACACCGGGGATCTGTTTTTT. Protein product: CASSVDLGLSGANTGDLFF. This sequence joins TRBV9 and TRBJ2-2; tentative D call: TRBD2 (6 bases). The CDR3 extends over 19 amino acids. CDR1 is SGDLS and CDR2 is YYNGEE in the germline V gene.